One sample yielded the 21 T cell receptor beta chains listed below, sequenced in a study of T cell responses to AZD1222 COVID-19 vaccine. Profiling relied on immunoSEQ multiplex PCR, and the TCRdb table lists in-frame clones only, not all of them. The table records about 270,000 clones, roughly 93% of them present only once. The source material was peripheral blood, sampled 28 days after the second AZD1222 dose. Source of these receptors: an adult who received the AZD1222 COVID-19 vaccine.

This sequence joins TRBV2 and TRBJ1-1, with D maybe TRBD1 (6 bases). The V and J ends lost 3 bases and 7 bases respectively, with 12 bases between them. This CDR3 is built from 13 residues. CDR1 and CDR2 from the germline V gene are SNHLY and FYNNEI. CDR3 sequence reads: CASSDRGVVEAFF. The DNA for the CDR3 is TGTGCCAGCAGTGATAGGGGGGTAGTTGAAGCTTTCTTT.

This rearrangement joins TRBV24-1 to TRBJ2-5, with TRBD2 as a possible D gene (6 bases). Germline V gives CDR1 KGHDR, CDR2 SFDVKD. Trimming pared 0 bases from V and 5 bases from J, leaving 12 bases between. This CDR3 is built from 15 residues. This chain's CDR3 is CATSDLRGAGETQYF. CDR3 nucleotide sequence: TGTGCCACCAGTGATTTGCGCGGGGCCGGGGAGACCCAGTACTTC.

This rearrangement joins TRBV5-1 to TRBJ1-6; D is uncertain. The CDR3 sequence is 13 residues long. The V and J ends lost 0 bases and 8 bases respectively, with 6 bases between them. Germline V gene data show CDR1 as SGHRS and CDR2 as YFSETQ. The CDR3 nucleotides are TGCGCCAGCAGCTTGGGTAGGGATTCACCCCTCCACTTT. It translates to CASSLGRDSPLHF.

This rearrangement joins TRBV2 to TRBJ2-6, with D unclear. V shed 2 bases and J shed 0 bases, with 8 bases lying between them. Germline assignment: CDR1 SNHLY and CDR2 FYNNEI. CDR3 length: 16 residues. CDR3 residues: CASSERLFSGANVLTF. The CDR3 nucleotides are TGTGCCAGCAGTGAACGGCTGTTCTCTGGGGCCAACGTCCTGACTTTC.

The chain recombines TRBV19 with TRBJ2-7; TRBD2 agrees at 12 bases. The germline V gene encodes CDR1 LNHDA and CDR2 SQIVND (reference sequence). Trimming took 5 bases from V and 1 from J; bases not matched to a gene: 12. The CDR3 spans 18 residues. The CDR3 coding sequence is TGTGCCAGTAGTTTTCGGGCTAGCGGGAGGGCCGGGTCCTACGAGCAGTACTTC. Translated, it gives CASSFRASGRAGSYEQYF.

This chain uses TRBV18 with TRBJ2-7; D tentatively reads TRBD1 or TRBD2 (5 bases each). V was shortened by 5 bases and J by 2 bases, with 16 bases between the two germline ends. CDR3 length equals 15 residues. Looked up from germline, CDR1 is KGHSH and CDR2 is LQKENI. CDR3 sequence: CASSFVRDDTYEQYF. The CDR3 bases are TGTGCCAGCTCATTCGTCCGGGACGACACCTACGAGCAGTACTTC.

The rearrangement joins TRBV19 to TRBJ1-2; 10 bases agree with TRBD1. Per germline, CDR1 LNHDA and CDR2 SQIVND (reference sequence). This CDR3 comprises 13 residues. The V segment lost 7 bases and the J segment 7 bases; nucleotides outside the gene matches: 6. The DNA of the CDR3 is TGTGCCAGTACCCTCCGGGACAGGGGTGGCTACACCTTC. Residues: CASTLRDRGGYTF.

As DNA, the CDR3 is TGTGCCAGCAGTGAAATAGGAGGGTCGAGTTCACCCCTCCACTTT. Its translation is CASSEIGGSSSPLHF. This chain joins TRBV2 and TRBJ1-6; D ambiguous. Trimming cost V 2 bases and J 9 bases, with 14 bases left between them. CDR1 is SNHLY and CDR2 is FYNNEI in the germline V gene. The CDR3 loop spans 15 amino acids.

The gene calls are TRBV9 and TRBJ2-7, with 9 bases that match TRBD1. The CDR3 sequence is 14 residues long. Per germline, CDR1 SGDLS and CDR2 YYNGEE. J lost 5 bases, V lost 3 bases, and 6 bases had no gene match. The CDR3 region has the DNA TGTGCCAGCAGCGCAAGACAGGGGGAGCACGAGCAGTACTTC. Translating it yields CASSARQGEHEQYF. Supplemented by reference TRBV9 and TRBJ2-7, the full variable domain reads DSGVTQTPKHLITATGQRVTLRCSPRSGDLSVYWYQQSLDQGLQFLIQYYNGEERAKGNILERFSAQQFPDLHSELNLSSLELGDSALYFCASSARQGEHEQYFGPGTRLTVT.

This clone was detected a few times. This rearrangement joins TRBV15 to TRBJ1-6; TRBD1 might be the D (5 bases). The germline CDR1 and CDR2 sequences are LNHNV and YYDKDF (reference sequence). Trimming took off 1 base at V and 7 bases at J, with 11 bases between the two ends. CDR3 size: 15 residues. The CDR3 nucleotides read TGTGCCACCAGCAGAGTTGGGGACGGGAATTCACCCCTCCACTTT. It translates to CATSRVGDGNSPLHF.

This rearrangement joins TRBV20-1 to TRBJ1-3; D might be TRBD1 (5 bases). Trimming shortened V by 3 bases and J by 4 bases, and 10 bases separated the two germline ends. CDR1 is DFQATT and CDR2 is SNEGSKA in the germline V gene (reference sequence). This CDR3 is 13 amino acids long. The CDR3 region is CSASRGSGNTIYF. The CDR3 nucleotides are TGCAGTGCTAGTAGGGGATCAGGAAACACCATATATTTT.

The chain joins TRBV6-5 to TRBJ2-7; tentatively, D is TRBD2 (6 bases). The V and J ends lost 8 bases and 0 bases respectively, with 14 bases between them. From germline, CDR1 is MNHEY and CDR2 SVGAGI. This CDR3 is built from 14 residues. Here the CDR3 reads CASAEGPSSYEQYF. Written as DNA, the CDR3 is TGTGCCAGCGCGGAGGGCCCGAGCTCCTACGAGCAGTACTTC.

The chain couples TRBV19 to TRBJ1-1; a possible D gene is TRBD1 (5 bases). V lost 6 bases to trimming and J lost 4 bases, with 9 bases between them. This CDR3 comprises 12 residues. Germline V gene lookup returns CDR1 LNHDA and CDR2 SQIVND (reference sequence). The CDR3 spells CASRRGSTEAFF. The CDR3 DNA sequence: TGTGCCAGTAGAAGGGGATCCACTGAAGCTTTCTTT.

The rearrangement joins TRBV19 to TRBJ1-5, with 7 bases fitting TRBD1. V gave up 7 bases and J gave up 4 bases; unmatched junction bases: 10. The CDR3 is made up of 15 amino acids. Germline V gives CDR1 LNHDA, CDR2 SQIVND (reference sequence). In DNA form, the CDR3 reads TGTGCCAGTAAGGGGGCACTATTAGGGAATCAGCCCCAGCATTTT. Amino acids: CASKGALLGNQPQHF.

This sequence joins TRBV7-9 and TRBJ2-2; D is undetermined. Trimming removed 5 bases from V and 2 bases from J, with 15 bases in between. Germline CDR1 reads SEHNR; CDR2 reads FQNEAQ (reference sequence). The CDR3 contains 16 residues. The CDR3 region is CASSPRTILNTGELFF. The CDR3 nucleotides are TGTGCCAGCAGCCCTCGGACCATCCTTAACACCGGGGAGCTGTTTTTT. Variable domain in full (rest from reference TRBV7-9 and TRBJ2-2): DTGVSQNPRHKITKRGQNVTFRCDPISEHNRLYWYRQTLGQGPEFLTYFQNEAQLEKSRLLSDRFSAERPKGSFSTLEIQRTEQGDSAMYLCASSPRTILNTGELFFGEGSRLTVL.

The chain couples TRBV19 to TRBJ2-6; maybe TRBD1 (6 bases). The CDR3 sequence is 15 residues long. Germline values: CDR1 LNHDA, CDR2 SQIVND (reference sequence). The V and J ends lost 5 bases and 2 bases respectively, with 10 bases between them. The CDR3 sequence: CASSLGAPGANVLTF. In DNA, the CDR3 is TGTGCCAGTAGTTTGGGGGCGCCTGGGGCCAACGTCCTGACTTTC.

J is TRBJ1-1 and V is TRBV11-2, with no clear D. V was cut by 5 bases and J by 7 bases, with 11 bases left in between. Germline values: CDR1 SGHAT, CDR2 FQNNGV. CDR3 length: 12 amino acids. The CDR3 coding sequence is TGTGCCAGCAGCCGCCAAGGATATGAAGCTTTCTTT. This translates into CASSRQGYEAFF.

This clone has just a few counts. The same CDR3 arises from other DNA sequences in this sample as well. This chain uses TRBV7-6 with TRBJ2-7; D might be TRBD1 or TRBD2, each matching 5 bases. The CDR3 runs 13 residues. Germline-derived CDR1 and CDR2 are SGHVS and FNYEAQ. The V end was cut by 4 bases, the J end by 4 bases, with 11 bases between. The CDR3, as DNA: TGTGCCAGCAGCTCGGGACCAAATTACGAGCAGTACTTC. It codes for CASSSGPNYEQYF.

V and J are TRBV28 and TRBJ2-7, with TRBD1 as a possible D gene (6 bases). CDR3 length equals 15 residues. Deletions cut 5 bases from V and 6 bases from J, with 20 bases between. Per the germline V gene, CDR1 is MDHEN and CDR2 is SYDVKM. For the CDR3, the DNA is TGTGCCAGCAGTCCTCTTTTAACAGGGATGGGCGAGCAGTACTTC. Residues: CASSPLLTGMGEQYF.

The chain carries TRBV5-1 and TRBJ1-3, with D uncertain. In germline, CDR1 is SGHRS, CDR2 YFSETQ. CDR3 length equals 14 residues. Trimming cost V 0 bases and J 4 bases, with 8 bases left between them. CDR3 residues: CASSLDGTGNTIYF. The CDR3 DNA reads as TGCGCCAGCAGCTTGGATGGAACCGGAAACACCATATATTTT.

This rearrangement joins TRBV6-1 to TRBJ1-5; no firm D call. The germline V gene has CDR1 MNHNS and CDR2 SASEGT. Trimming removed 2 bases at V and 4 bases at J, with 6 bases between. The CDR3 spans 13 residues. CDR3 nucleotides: TGTGCCAGCAGTGAAATGGGGAATCAGCCCCAGCATTTT. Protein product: CASSEMGNQPQHF.